These T cell receptor beta chains were read from a single sample in a study of T cells after yellow fever vaccination. TCRdb called the 5' RACE reads again in MiXCR, with one record for every CDR3 protein. The profile shows over 250,000 distinct CDR3 sequences, approximately 4% of them singletons. The sequencing used PBMCs, collected 5 days after the yellow fever booster vaccination. These receptors were taken from a man aged 18 to 29 who received the YFV17D yellow fever vaccine. The CDR3 runs from the conserved cysteine through the conserved F or W. The order of the fields is D gene, J gene, clone size, V gene, CDR3 DNA, CDR3 protein. D genes are given only for firm matches. Only part of the rows carry a size: once, few, many, or a class if the clone is expanded.

d_gene: NA; j_gene: TRBJ2-1; abundance: few; v_gene: TRBV9; CDR3nt: TGTGCCAGCAGCCCCCCCAGAATCGATGAGCAGTTCTTC; CDR3aa: CASSPPRIDEQFF
d_gene: NA; j_gene: TRBJ2-3; abundance: NA; v_gene: TRBV5-5; CDR3nt: TGTGCCAGCAGCTTTGGAGAACAGGGAGATACGCAGTATTTT; CDR3aa: CASSFGEQGDTQYF
d_gene: NA; j_gene: TRBJ2-5; abundance: NA; v_gene: TRBV14; CDR3nt: TGTGCCAGCAGCCAAGATCCGACAGGCGTAAACCAAGAGACCCAGTACTTC; CDR3aa: CASSQDPTGVNQETQYF
d_gene: NA; j_gene: TRBJ2-1; abundance: NA; v_gene: TRBV4-1; CDR3nt: TGCGCCAGCAGCCAAGAAGGGGACCCTTGGGGGAACGATGAGCAGTTCTTC; CDR3aa: CASSQEGDPWGNDEQFF
d_gene: TRBD1; j_gene: TRBJ1-1; abundance: few; v_gene: TRBV6-4; CDR3nt: TGTGCCAGCAGGGTGACAGGGTTGAGCACTGAAGCTTTCTTT; CDR3aa: CASRVTGLSTEAFF
d_gene: NA; j_gene: TRBJ1-2; abundance: few; v_gene: TRBV27; CDR3nt: TGTGCCAGCAGTCGTAGCGACACAATTCCTATCTCCGGCTACACCTTC; CDR3aa: CASSRSDTIPISGYTF
d_gene: NA; j_gene: TRBJ1-2; abundance: NA; v_gene: TRBV6-5; CDR3nt: TGTGCCAGCAGTTACTCCGGCGGGGGAGGGACCTATGGCTACACCTTC; CDR3aa: CASSYSGGGGTYGYTF
d_gene: TRBD2; j_gene: TRBJ2-3; abundance: few; v_gene: TRBV20-1; CDR3nt: TGCAGTGCAGCCTCCGGGACTAGCGGGGGGAACACAGATACGCAGTATTTT; CDR3aa: CSAASGTSGGNTDTQYF
d_gene: NA; j_gene: TRBJ2-5; abundance: NA; v_gene: TRBV7-2; CDR3nt: TGTGCCAGCAGCCGCGGACTCTCTGTTGGGCTGCCGGAGACCCAGTACTTC; CDR3aa: CASSRGLSVGLPETQYF
d_gene: TRBD1; j_gene: TRBJ1-1; abundance: few; v_gene: TRBV6-5; CDR3nt: TGTGCCAGCAGTTCGCTACCCCGGACAGGGAGAAGGGCTGAAGCTTTCTTT; CDR3aa: CASSSLPRTGRRAEAFF
d_gene: TRBD1; j_gene: TRBJ2-5; abundance: NA; v_gene: TRBV20-1; CDR3nt: TGCAGTGCTAGAACCAGACAGGGTAATACGGAGACCCAGTACTTC; CDR3aa: CSARTRQGNTETQYF
d_gene: NA; j_gene: TRBJ1-2; abundance: NA; v_gene: TRBV7-2; CDR3nt: TGTGCCAGCAGCTTAACGCGGACCATCTATGGCTACACCTTC; CDR3aa: CASSLTRTIYGYTF
d_gene: TRBD2; j_gene: TRBJ2-3; abundance: many; v_gene: TRBV6-5; CDR3nt: TGTGCCAGCAGCCGGACCCTAGCGGGGGGCGCAGATACGCAGTATTTT; CDR3aa: CASSRTLAGGADTQYF
d_gene: NA; j_gene: TRBJ1-2; abundance: NA; v_gene: TRBV6-6; CDR3nt: TGTGCCAGCACCCACCCCCCAACAGACTATGGCTACACCTTC; CDR3aa: CASTHPPTDYGYTF
d_gene: NA; j_gene: TRBJ1-2; abundance: few; v_gene: TRBV20-1; CDR3nt: TGCAGTGCTAGAGATTGGGGAGGCTATGGCTACACCTTC; CDR3aa: CSARDWGGYGYTF
d_gene: NA; j_gene: TRBJ2-7; abundance: NA; v_gene: TRBV4-3; CDR3nt: TGCGCCAGCAGCCAAGATCTGACAGCGTACGAGCAGTACTTC; CDR3aa: CASSQDLTAYEQYF
d_gene: NA; j_gene: TRBJ2-5; abundance: NA; v_gene: TRBV4-2; CDR3nt: TGTGCCAGCAGCCAATACCTGGGGGAGGCCCAGGAGACCCAGTACTTC; CDR3aa: CASSQYLGEAQETQYF
d_gene: TRBD2; j_gene: TRBJ2-3; abundance: NA; v_gene: TRBV6-2/TRBV6-3; CDR3nt: TGTGCCAGCAGTTACTCGGCGGGGGGCACAGATACGCAGTATTTT; CDR3aa: CASSYSAGGTDTQYF
d_gene: NA; j_gene: TRBJ1-1; abundance: few; v_gene: TRBV20-1; CDR3nt: TGCAGTGCTAGAGTCATCGGGATTAGGAACACTGAAGCTTTCTTT; CDR3aa: CSARVIGIRNTEAFF
d_gene: TRBD1; j_gene: TRBJ2-2; abundance: NA; v_gene: TRBV5-1; CDR3nt: TGCGCCAGCAGCTTGACAGGGGGATACGGGGAGCTGTTTTTT; CDR3aa: CASSLTGGYGELFF
d_gene: NA; j_gene: TRBJ1-2; abundance: many; v_gene: TRBV29-1; CDR3nt: TGCAGCGCGGGACCAGGGAGGTATGGCTACACCTTC; CDR3aa: CSAGPGRYGYTF
d_gene: NA; j_gene: TRBJ2-3; abundance: many; v_gene: TRBV6-2/TRBV6-3; CDR3nt: TGTGCCAGCAGTTACTCGATGTTTTCACGGCGGGGAGATACGCAGTATTTT; CDR3aa: CASSYSMFSRRGDTQYF
d_gene: TRBD1; j_gene: TRBJ2-7; abundance: few; v_gene: TRBV5-1; CDR3nt: TGCGCCAGCAGCATAGGGACAGGGCTGGAGCAGTACTTC; CDR3aa: CASSIGTGLEQYF
d_gene: NA; j_gene: TRBJ1-4; abundance: few; v_gene: TRBV11-2; CDR3nt: TGTGCCAGCAGCTGGCCCCGGACTGAAAAACTGTTTTTT; CDR3aa: CASSWPRTEKLFF
d_gene: NA; j_gene: TRBJ1-5; abundance: few; v_gene: TRBV15; CDR3nt: TGTGCCACCAGCAGAGGCACCATTTATCAGCCCCAGCATTTT; CDR3aa: CATSRGTIYQPQHF
d_gene: NA; j_gene: TRBJ1-1; abundance: few; v_gene: TRBV29-1; CDR3nt: TGCAGCGTTGCGATTGGAGGGGATAACACTGAAGCTTTCTTT; CDR3aa: CSVAIGGDNTEAFF
d_gene: NA; j_gene: TRBJ2-5; abundance: few; v_gene: TRBV7-9; CDR3nt: TGTGCCAGCAGCGAACTGAGGGGGTGGGAGACCCAGTACTTC; CDR3aa: CASSELRGWETQYF
d_gene: NA; j_gene: TRBJ2-5; abundance: few; v_gene: TRBV6-1; CDR3nt: TGTGCCAGCAGTTTCTCCTGGGCCCAGTACTTC; CDR3aa: CASSFSWAQYF
d_gene: TRBD1; j_gene: TRBJ1-4; abundance: many; v_gene: TRBV20-1; CDR3nt: TGCAGTGCTAGAGATAGACAGGGAGGGGGATATACAGAAAAACTGTTTTTT; CDR3aa: CSARDRQGGGYTEKLFF
d_gene: NA; j_gene: TRBJ2-1; abundance: NA; v_gene: TRBV20-1; CDR3nt: TGCAGTCAATTAGCGGTGAACTCCTACAATGAGCAGTTCTTC; CDR3aa: CSQLAVNSYNEQFF
d_gene: NA; j_gene: TRBJ2-2; abundance: many; v_gene: TRBV5-1; CDR3nt: TGCGCCAGCTTCCCAGGGCAGGGAATCACCGGGGAGCTGTTTTTT; CDR3aa: CASFPGQGITGELFF
d_gene: NA; j_gene: TRBJ2-4; abundance: few; v_gene: TRBV20-1; CDR3nt: TGCAGTGCTTCCCGGGCCTCCTGGGGCGTTCAGTACTTC; CDR3aa: CSASRASWGVQYF
d_gene: TRBD1; j_gene: TRBJ1-1; abundance: few; v_gene: TRBV4-1; CDR3nt: TGCGCCAGCAGCCAAACCCGGGACAGGGGGAACACTGAAGCTTTCTTT; CDR3aa: CASSQTRDRGNTEAFF
d_gene: TRBD1; j_gene: TRBJ2-1; abundance: many; v_gene: TRBV6-2/TRBV6-3; CDR3nt: TGTGCCAGTACCGGGGACAGAGACAATGAGCAGTTCTTC; CDR3aa: CASTGDRDNEQFF
d_gene: TRBD1; j_gene: TRBJ2-1; abundance: few; v_gene: TRBV18; CDR3nt: TGTGCCAGCTCCCTAACACAGGGGTCGGGTGAGCAGTTCTTC; CDR3aa: CASSLTQGSGEQFF
d_gene: NA; j_gene: TRBJ2-4; abundance: few; v_gene: TRBV28; CDR3nt: TGTGCCAGCAGTCCCTCGGACATGCTCTTAGCCAAAAACATTCAGTACTTC; CDR3aa: CASSPSDMLLAKNIQYF
d_gene: NA; j_gene: TRBJ1-6; abundance: few; v_gene: TRBV30; CDR3nt: TGTGCCTGGAGTGTAGGCCCGGGGGGCTCACCCCTCCACTTT; CDR3aa: CAWSVGPGGSPLHF